Following are 13 T cell receptor beta chains from one sample sequenced in a study of blood T cells in healthy people across ages. A second PCR of 7 to 11 cycles used a sample-barcoded 5' primer and a J-beta primer mix. TCRdb redid the calling of the 5' RACE reads with MiXCR, one entry per CDR3 protein. The sample holds around 690,000 distinct CDR3 sequences, about 54% seen once. The sequenced sample consisted of blood. Every receptor here comes from a man in his sixties in good health.

This clonotype was counted between two and nine times. The chain links TRBV5-1 to TRBJ2-3, with D unclear. The CDR3 consists of 14 residues. From germline, CDR1 is SGHRS and CDR2 YFSETQ. The V end was cut by 4 bases, the J end by 1 base, with 10 bases between. The CDR3 sequence is CASSDPFGTDTQYF. CDR3 DNA sequence: TGCGCCAGCAGCGACCCGTTTGGCACAGATACGCAGTATTTT.

This sequence joins TRBV28 and TRBJ1-3, with D perhaps TRBD1 (6 bases). The germline V and J ends were trimmed by 10 bases and 0 bases, with 13 bases remaining between them. The CDR3 extends over 14 amino acids. Germline assignment: CDR1 MDHEN and CDR2 SYDVKM. The CDR3 DNA reads as TGTGCCACCGAGGACAGAGCCTCTGGAAACACCATATATTTT. This gives the protein CATEDRASGNTIYF.

The rearrangement joins TRBV20-1 to TRBJ1-4; no firm D call. The CDR3 is 12 amino acids. Germline CDR1 reads DFQATT; CDR2 reads SNEGSKA (reference sequence). Between the trimmed V and J ends, which lost 6 bases and 5 bases, there was a span of 10 bases. The chain's CDR3 is CSAHLDNEKLFF. The CDR3 DNA reads as TGCAGTGCCCACCTAGACAATGAAAAACTGTTTTTT.

J is TRBJ2-7 and V is TRBV20-1; no clear D gene. The germline V and J ends were trimmed by 3 bases and 0 bases, with 12 bases remaining between them. Looked up from germline, CDR1 is DFQATT and CDR2 is SNEGSKA (reference sequence). There are 14 residues in the CDR3. The CDR3: CSASGNPNSYEQYF. In DNA form, the CDR3 reads TGCAGTGCTAGTGGGAACCCCAACTCCTACGAGCAGTACTTC.

This clonotype has more than one count but fewer than ten. The chain recombines TRBV7-9 with TRBJ1-6; D unclear. V shed 5 bases and J shed 5 bases, with 13 bases lying between them. This CDR3 is built from 15 residues. Germline V gene lookup returns CDR1 SEHNR and CDR2 FQNEAQ (reference sequence). This CDR3 reads CASSPLDWDNSPLHF. The CDR3 nucleotides read TGTGCCAGCAGCCCCCTCGACTGGGATAATTCACCCCTCCACTTT.

This chain joins TRBV20-1 and TRBJ1-1; D is ambiguous. V dropped 1 base and J dropped 4 bases, with 10 bases sitting between them. In germline, CDR1 is DFQATT, CDR2 SNEGSKA (reference sequence). The CDR3 length is 13 residues. The CDR3 DNA follows: TGCAGTGCTAGAGCGAGCCGTTTCACTGAAGCTTTCTTT. This encodes CSARASRFTEAFF.

The V call is TRBV2, the J call TRBJ2-7; maybe TRBD1 (6 bases). V was clipped by 2 bases and J by 6 bases, with 14 bases between them. Germline lookup yields CDR1 SNHLY and CDR2 FYNNEI. This CDR3 region has 14 residues. The CDR3 sequence is CASSERTVAAEQYF. As DNA, the CDR3 is TGTGCCAGCAGTGAAAGGACAGTGGCAGCCGAGCAGTACTTC.

The chain carries TRBV20-1 and TRBJ2-7, with D maybe TRBD1 (6 bases). Germline V lookup: CDR1 DFQATT, CDR2 SNEGSKA (reference sequence). V was trimmed by 3 bases and J by 1 base, leaving 13 bases between them. The CDR3 is made up of 14 amino acids. Written as DNA, the CDR3 is TGCAGTGCTAGGGCCGTTCAGGGGTCCTACGAGCAGTACTTC. Its translation: CSARAVQGSYEQYF.

This chain joins TRBV10-3 and TRBJ2-5, with 8 positions matching TRBD2. The germline gives CDR1 ENHRY, CDR2 SYGVKD. This CDR3 comprises 13 residues. V lost 4 bases, J lost 4 bases, and 2 bases stayed unmatched. CDR3 in amino acids: CAISASGRETQYF. CDR3 in DNA: TGTGCCATCAGTGCTAGCGGGCGAGAGACCCAGTACTTC.

The chain joins TRBV10-3 to TRBJ1-6; D is ambiguous. The V gene lost 4 bases and the J gene lost 7 bases, with 11 bases spanning the gap. Germline V gives CDR1 ENHRY, CDR2 SYGVKD. The CDR3 runs 14 residues. This chain's CDR3 is CAISGSGENSPLHF. The CDR3 coding sequence is TGTGCCATCAGTGGGTCTGGGGAGAATTCACCCCTCCACTTT.

The chain recombines TRBV4-1 with TRBJ2-3, with D maybe TRBD2 (5 bases). Looked up from germline, CDR1 is MGHRA and CDR2 is YSYEKL. The CDR3 length is 16 residues. Trimming left V 1 base short and J 5 bases short, with 16 bases between. CDR3 protein: CASSQVGERVGDTQYF. CDR3 in DNA: TGCGCCAGCAGCCAAGTCGGGGAGCGAGTGGGAGATACGCAGTATTTT.

This clonotype appeared a few times. The rearrangement links TRBV7-2 to TRBJ2-1; 9 nucleotides agree with TRBD2. CDR3 length equals 18 residues. Germline V CDR1 and CDR2: SGHTA, FQGNSA. Trimming removed 5 bases from V and 0 bases from J; junction bases left unmatched: 11. The CDR3 spells CASSTSSGGTSSYNEQFF. CDR3 DNA sequence: TGTGCCAGCAGCACCTCAAGCGGGGGGACGAGCTCCTACAATGAGCAGTTCTTC.

V gene TRBV27 combines with J gene TRBJ1-2; D possibly corresponds to TRBD1 (5 bases). V gave up 0 bases and J gave up 3 bases, with 14 bases separating them. The CDR3 totals 16 residues. Germline values: CDR1 MNHEY, CDR2 SMNVEV (reference sequence). The CDR3: CASSLSWGSNYYGYTF. In DNA, the CDR3 is TGTGCCAGCAGTTTATCCTGGGGCAGCAACTACTATGGCTACACCTTC.